One sample yielded the 17 T cell receptor beta chains listed below, sequenced in a study of cytomegalovirus exposure and HLA in healthy donors. 60 Vbeta and 13 Jbeta primers were used in PCR. Data came from immunoSEQ multiplex PCR; TCRdb stores just in-frame clones and leaves some out. The table shows some 99,000 clones, with 55% to 75% occurring only once. The sample consisted of PBMCs. The source is a woman aged 70-85 years in good health and CMV-seropositive.

This clone turned up a few times. This chain connects TRBV29-1 to TRBJ2-7; 9 nucleotides line up with TRBD1. The germline V gene has CDR1 SQVTM and CDR2 ANQGSEA. Trimming cost V 6 bases and J 11 bases; bases outside gene matches: 5. The CDR3 has 10 amino acids. CDR3 coding DNA: TGCAGCGTCGGGGACAGGGAAAAGTACTTC. This sequence encodes CSVGDREKYF.

This chain links TRBV7-2 with TRBJ1-1; TRBD1 agrees at 10 bases. In germline, CDR1 is SGHTA, CDR2 FQGNSA. The CDR3 length is 15 residues. V gave up 5 bases and J gave up 2 bases; unmatched junction bases: 5. The CDR3 spells CASSARQGANTEAFF. In nucleotides, the CDR3 is TGTGCCAGCAGCGCCCGACAGGGGGCAAACACTGAAGCTTTCTTT.

The CDR3 protein is CAWMAANYGYTF. CDR3 DNA: TGTGCCTGGATGGCAGCTAACTATGGCTACACCTTC. The genes are TRBV30 and TRBJ1-2; D is unclear. The ends were cut back, 4 bases at V and 0 bases at J, with 6 bases in the middle. The V gene's germline CDR1 is GTSNPN and CDR2 SVGIG (reference sequence). CDR3 length: 12 amino acids.

CDR3: CACHGDSKIYEQYF. The CDR3 DNA is TGTGCCTGCCATGGGGACTCTAAAATCTACGAGCAGTACTTC. The chain carries TRBV30 and TRBJ2-7; a weak D match, TRBD2 (6 bases). In germline, CDR1 is GTSNPN, CDR2 SVGIG (reference sequence). Trimming removed 6 bases from V and 3 bases from J, with 18 bases in between. The CDR3 covers 14 residues. Together with reference TRBV30 and TRBJ2-7, the CDR3 gives the full variable domain: SQTIHQWPATLVQPVGSPLSLECTVEGTSNPNLYWYRQAAGRGLQLLFYSVGIGQISSEVPQNLSASRPQDRQFILSSKKLLLSDSGFYLCACHGDSKIYEQYFGPGTRLTVT.

This rearrangement joins TRBV5-4 to TRBJ2-5; tentative D call: TRBD2 (5 bases). CDR1 is SGHNT, CDR2 YYREEE, per germline (reference sequence). V dropped 5 bases and J dropped 0 bases, with 14 bases sitting between them. The CDR3 contains 15 residues. The CDR3 sequence: CASRVEGLDQETQYF. In nucleotides, the CDR3 is TGTGCCAGCAGAGTTGAGGGCCTCGACCAAGAGACCCAGTACTTC.

The chain recombines TRBV5-1 with TRBJ1-3, with TRBD1 identical over 10 bases. Germline V CDR1 and CDR2: SGHRS, YFSETQ. The CDR3 spans 15 residues. V was clipped by 7 bases and J by 0 bases; unmatched bases: 4. The CDR3 sequence: CASGTGDNSGNTIYF. CDR3 sequence (DNA): TGCGCCAGCGGGACAGGGGATAACTCTGGAAACACCATATATTTT.

The chain's CDR3 is CARELVIYTGELFF. For the CDR3, the DNA is TGTGCTAGGGAACTAGTTATCTACACCGGGGAGCTGTTTTTT. V is TRBV12-5 and J is TRBJ2-2, with D maybe TRBD2 (5 bases). Looked up from germline, CDR1 is LGHNT and CDR2 is FRNRAP. The CDR3 has 14 residues. Trimming left V 9 bases short and J 3 bases short, with 14 bases between.

This clone was counted only a few times. The chain combines TRBV7-7 with TRBJ2-7; 8 positions agree with TRBD1. Germline CDR1 and CDR2: SSHAT and FNYEAQ (reference sequence). V gave up 1 base and J gave up 1 base; unmatched junction bases: 3. The CDR3 runs 15 residues. CDR3 in DNA: TGTGCCAGCAGCTTAGAGCAGGGGGCGTCCTACGAGCAGTACTTC. Translation gives CASSLEQGASYEQYF.

The V and J genes are TRBV6-1 and TRBJ1-1; TRBD1 matches 9 bases. V dropped 4 bases and J dropped 6; count of bases not matched to a gene: 6. The CDR3 runs to 14 residues. The germline gives CDR1 MNHNS, CDR2 SASEGT. CDR3 loop: CASSAGQGNPEAFF. The DNA for the CDR3 is TGTGCCAGCAGTGCGGGACAGGGAAACCCTGAAGCTTTCTTT.

The chain has TRBV28 and TRBJ1-4; D is undetermined. CDR3 size: 16 residues. V lost 3 bases to trimming and J lost 4 bases, with 15 bases between them. The germline gives CDR1 MDHEN, CDR2 SYDVKM. In DNA, the CDR3 is TGTGCCAGCAGTTTGAGGAGAGGAGATGGTAATGAAAAACTGTTTTTT. Protein sequence: CASSLRRGDGNEKLFF.

The chain links TRBV4-1 to TRBJ1-3, with D possibly TRBD1 on 5 matching bases. The CDR3 extends over 18 amino acids. V lost 0 bases to trimming and J lost 2 bases, with 17 bases between them. Germline loops: CDR1 MGHRA, CDR2 YSYEKL. The CDR3 DNA is TGCGCCAGCAGCCAAGATGGGGGGGACGTCCGCCCTGGAAACACCATATATTTT. Protein sequence: CASSQDGGDVRPGNTIYF.

The V call is TRBV2, the J call TRBJ2-7, with 9 bases fitting TRBD1. CDR1 SNHLY and CDR2 FYNNEI come from the germline V gene. The CDR3 consists of 15 residues. Germline trimming cut 6 bases from V and 1 base from J; bases unmatched to any gene: 7. The CDR3 here is CASSPRQGGSYEQYF. In DNA, the CDR3 is TGTGCCAGCAGCCCGCGACAGGGGGGTTCCTACGAGCAGTACTTC. Together with reference TRBV2 and TRBJ2-7, the CDR3 gives the full variable domain: EPEVTQTPSHQVTQMGQEVILRCVPISNHLYFYWYRQILGQKVEFLVSFYNNEISEKSEIFDDQFSVERPDGSNFTLKIRSTKLEDSAMYFCASSPRQGGSYEQYFGPGTRLTVT.

This clone was picked up a small number of times. This chain connects TRBV7-2 to TRBJ2-7; 8 nucleotides line up with TRBD2. The CDR3 has 13 amino acids. Germline V gene lookup returns CDR1 SGHTA and CDR2 FQGNSA. Germline trimming cut 5 bases from V and 4 bases from J; bases unmatched to any gene: 4. CDR3 region: CASSPAGGYEQYF. CDR3 bases: TGTGCCAGCAGCCCGGCGGGGGGATACGAGCAGTACTTC.

This chain connects TRBV6-5 to TRBJ1-5, with D hard to call. V was shortened by 0 bases and J by 7 bases, with 13 bases between the two germline ends. This CDR3 contains 15 residues. CDR1 and CDR2 from the germline V gene are MNHEY and SVGAGI. CDR3 DNA: TGTGCCAGCAGTTACTCGGCGGCTTTTAGGCAGCCCCAGCATTTT. Translation gives CASSYSAAFRQPQHF.

The chain uses TRBV29-1 and TRBJ2-3, with D possibly TRBD2 on 5 matching bases. Deletions cut 3 bases from V and 2 bases from J, with 9 bases between. Per germline, CDR1 SQVTM and CDR2 ANQGSEA. This CDR3 region has 13 residues. CDR3 loop: CSVDGDNTDTQYF. As DNA, the CDR3 is TGCAGCGTTGACGGGGATAACACAGATACGCAGTATTTT.

The table lists this clone with a few counts. CDR3 in amino acids: CASSGAGIAGINTGELFF. The CDR3 bases are TGTGCCAGCAGTGGGGCGGGAATAGCGGGTATTAACACCGGGGAGCTGTTTTTT. The chain recombines TRBV6-1 with TRBJ2-2, with 7 bases identical to TRBD2. CDR1 is MNHNS and CDR2 is SASEGT in the germline V gene. Trimming took 4 bases from V and 2 from J; bases not matched to a gene: 13. CDR3 length equals 18 residues.

This clone has more than one count but fewer than ten. The J gene is TRBJ2-7, the V gene TRBV5-6; maybe TRBD1 (6 bases). The V end lost 2 bases, the J end lost 5 bases, and 14 bases lay between the germline ends. Germline V gene sequence: CDR1 SGHDT, CDR2 YYEEEE. This CDR3 region has 14 residues. CDR3 DNA sequence: TGTGCCAGCAGCTTAACAGGGATTCGGAACGAGCAGTACTTC. Translation gives CASSLTGIRNEQYF.